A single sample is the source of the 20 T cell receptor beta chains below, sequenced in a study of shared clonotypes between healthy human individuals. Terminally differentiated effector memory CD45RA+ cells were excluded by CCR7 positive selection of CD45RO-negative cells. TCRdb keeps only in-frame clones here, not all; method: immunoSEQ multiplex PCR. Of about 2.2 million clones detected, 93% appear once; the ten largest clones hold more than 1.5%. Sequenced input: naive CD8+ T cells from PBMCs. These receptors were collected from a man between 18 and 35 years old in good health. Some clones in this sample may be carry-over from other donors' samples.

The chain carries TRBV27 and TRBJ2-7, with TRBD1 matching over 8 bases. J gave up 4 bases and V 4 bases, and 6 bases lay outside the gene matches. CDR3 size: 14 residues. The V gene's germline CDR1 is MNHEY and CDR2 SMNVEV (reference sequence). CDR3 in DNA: TGTGCCAGCAGTTCGACAGGGGCCCTTTACGAGCAGTACTTC. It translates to CASSSTGALYEQYF.

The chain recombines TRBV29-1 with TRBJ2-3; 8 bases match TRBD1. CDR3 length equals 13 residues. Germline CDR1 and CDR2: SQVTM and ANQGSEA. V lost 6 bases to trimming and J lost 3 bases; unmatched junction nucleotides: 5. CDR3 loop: CSVPGGRTDTQYF. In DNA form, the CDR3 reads TGCAGCGTGCCAGGGGGCAGGACAGATACGCAGTATTTT.

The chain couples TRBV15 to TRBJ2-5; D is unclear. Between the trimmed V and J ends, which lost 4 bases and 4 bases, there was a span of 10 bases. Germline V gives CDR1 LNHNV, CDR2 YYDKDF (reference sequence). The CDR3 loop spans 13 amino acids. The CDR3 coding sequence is TGTGCCACCAGCACCGCCGTTCGAGAGACCCAGTACTTC. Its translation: CATSTAVRETQYF.

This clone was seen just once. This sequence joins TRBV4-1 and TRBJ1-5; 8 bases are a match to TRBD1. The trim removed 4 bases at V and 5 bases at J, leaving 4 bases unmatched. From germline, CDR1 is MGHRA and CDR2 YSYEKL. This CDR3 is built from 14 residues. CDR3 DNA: TGCGCCAGCAGCCGGGACAGGCGGGATCAGCCCCAGCATTTT. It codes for CASSRDRRDQPQHF.

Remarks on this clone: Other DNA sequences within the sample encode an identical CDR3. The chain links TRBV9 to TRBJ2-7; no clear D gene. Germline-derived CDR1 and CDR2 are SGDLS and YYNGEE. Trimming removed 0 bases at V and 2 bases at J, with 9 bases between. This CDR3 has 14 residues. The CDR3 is CASSVGSRTYEQYF. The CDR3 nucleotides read TGTGCCAGCAGCGTAGGCAGTCGAACCTACGAGCAGTACTTC.

In nucleotides, the CDR3 is TGTGCCAGCAGTTTAGCGGGAGCTGGGGAGCTGTTTTTT. It encodes CASSLAGAGELFF. The chain employs TRBV6-6 and TRBJ2-2, with 9 bases matching TRBD2. The CDR3 consists of 13 residues. CDR1 and CDR2 from the germline V gene are MNHNY and SVGAGI (reference sequence). V lost 4 bases, J lost 8 bases, and 2 bases stayed unmatched.

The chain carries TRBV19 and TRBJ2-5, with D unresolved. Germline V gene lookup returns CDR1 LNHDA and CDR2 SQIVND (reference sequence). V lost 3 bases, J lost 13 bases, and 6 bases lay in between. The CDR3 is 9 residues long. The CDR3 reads CASSMGPYF. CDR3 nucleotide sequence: TGTGCCAGTAGTATGGGCCCGTACTTC.

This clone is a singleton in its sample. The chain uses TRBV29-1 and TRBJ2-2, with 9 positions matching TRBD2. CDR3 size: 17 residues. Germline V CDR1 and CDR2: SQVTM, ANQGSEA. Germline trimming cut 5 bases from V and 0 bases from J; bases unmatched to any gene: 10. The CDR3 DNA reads TGCAGCGTTTTATCCCGGCTAGCGGGAACGAACACCGGGGAGCTGTTTTTT. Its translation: CSVLSRLAGTNTGELFF.

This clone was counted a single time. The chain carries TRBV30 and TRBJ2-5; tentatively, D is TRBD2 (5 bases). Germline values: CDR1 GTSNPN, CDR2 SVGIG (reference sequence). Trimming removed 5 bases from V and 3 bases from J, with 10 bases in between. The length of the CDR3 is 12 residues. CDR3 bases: TGTGCCTGGGAGAACGGGGAAGAGACCCAGTACTTC. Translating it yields CAWENGEETQYF.

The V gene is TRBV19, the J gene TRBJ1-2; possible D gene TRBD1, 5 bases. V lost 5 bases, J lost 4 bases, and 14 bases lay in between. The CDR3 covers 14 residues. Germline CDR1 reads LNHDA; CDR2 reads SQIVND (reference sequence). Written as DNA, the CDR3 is TGTGCCAGTAGTCCCTGGCAGGGAGGCTATGGCTACACCTTC. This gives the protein CASSPWQGGYGYTF.

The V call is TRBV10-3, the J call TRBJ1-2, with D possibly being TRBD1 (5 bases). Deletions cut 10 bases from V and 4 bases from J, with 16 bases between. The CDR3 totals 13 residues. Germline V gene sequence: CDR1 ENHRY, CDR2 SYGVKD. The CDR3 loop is CATRGAGVYGYTF. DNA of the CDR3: TGTGCCACCAGAGGGGCAGGCGTCTATGGCTACACCTTC.

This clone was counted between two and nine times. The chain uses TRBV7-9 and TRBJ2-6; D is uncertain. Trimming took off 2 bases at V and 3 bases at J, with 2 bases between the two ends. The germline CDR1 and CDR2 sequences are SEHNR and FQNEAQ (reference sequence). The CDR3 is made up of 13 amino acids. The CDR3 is CASSLRGANVLTF. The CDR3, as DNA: TGTGCCAGCAGCTTACGTGGGGCCAACGTCCTGACTTTC.

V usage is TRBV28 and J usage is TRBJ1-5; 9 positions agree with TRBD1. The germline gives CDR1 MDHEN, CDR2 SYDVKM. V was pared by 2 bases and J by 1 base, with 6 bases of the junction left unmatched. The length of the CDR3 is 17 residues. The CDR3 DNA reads TGTGCCAGCAGTTTACGGGACAGGGTTTGGAGCAATCAGCCCCAGCATTTT. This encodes CASSLRDRVWSNQPQHF.

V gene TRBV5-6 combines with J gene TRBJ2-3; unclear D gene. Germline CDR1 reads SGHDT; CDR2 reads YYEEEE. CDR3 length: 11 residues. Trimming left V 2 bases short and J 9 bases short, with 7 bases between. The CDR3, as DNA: TGTGCCAGCAGCTTTAGAAACACGCAGTATTTT. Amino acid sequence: CASSFRNTQYF.

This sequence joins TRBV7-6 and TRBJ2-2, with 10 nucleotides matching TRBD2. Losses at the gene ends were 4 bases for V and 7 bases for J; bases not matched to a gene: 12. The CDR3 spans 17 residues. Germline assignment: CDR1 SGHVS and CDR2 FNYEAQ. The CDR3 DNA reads TGTGCCAGCAGCTCAGTAGCGGGAGGCCTGGTAGGCGGGGAGCTGTTTTTT. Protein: CASSSVAGGLVGGELFF.

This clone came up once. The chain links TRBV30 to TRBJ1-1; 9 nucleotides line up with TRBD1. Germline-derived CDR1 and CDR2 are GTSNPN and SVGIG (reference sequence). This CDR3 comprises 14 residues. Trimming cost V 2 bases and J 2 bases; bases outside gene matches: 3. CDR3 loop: CAWSRTGVNTEAFF. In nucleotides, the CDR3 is TGTGCCTGGAGTCGGACAGGGGTTAACACTGAAGCTTTCTTT.

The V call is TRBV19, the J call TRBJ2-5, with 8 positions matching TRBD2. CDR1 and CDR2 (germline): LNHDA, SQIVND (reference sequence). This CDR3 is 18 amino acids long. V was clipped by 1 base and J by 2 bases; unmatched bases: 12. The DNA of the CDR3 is TGTGCCAGTAGTATAGTAGGTCTAGCGGGCGGGTGGCAAGAGACCCAGTACTTC. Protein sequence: CASSIVGLAGGWQETQYF.

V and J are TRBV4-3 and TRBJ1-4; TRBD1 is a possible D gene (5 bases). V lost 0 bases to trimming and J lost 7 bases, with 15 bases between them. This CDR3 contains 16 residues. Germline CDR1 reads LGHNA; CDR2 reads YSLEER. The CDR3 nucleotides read TGCGCCAGCAGCCAAGACGGGACCTCGGGGAGTGAAAAACTGTTTTTT. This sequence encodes CASSQDGTSGSEKLFF.

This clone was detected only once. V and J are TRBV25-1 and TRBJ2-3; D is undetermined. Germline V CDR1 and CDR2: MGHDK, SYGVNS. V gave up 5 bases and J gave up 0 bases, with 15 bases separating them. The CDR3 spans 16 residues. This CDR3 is CASSFTGWASTDTQYF. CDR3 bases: TGTGCCAGCAGTTTCACCGGGTGGGCTAGCACAGATACGCAGTATTTT.

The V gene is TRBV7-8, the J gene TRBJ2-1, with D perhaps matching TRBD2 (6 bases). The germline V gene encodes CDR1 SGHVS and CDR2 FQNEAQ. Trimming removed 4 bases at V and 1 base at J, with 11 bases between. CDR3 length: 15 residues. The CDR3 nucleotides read TGTGCCAGCAGCTCCGGGACTTCATCCTACAATGAGCAGTTCTTC. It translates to CASSSGTSSYNEQFF.